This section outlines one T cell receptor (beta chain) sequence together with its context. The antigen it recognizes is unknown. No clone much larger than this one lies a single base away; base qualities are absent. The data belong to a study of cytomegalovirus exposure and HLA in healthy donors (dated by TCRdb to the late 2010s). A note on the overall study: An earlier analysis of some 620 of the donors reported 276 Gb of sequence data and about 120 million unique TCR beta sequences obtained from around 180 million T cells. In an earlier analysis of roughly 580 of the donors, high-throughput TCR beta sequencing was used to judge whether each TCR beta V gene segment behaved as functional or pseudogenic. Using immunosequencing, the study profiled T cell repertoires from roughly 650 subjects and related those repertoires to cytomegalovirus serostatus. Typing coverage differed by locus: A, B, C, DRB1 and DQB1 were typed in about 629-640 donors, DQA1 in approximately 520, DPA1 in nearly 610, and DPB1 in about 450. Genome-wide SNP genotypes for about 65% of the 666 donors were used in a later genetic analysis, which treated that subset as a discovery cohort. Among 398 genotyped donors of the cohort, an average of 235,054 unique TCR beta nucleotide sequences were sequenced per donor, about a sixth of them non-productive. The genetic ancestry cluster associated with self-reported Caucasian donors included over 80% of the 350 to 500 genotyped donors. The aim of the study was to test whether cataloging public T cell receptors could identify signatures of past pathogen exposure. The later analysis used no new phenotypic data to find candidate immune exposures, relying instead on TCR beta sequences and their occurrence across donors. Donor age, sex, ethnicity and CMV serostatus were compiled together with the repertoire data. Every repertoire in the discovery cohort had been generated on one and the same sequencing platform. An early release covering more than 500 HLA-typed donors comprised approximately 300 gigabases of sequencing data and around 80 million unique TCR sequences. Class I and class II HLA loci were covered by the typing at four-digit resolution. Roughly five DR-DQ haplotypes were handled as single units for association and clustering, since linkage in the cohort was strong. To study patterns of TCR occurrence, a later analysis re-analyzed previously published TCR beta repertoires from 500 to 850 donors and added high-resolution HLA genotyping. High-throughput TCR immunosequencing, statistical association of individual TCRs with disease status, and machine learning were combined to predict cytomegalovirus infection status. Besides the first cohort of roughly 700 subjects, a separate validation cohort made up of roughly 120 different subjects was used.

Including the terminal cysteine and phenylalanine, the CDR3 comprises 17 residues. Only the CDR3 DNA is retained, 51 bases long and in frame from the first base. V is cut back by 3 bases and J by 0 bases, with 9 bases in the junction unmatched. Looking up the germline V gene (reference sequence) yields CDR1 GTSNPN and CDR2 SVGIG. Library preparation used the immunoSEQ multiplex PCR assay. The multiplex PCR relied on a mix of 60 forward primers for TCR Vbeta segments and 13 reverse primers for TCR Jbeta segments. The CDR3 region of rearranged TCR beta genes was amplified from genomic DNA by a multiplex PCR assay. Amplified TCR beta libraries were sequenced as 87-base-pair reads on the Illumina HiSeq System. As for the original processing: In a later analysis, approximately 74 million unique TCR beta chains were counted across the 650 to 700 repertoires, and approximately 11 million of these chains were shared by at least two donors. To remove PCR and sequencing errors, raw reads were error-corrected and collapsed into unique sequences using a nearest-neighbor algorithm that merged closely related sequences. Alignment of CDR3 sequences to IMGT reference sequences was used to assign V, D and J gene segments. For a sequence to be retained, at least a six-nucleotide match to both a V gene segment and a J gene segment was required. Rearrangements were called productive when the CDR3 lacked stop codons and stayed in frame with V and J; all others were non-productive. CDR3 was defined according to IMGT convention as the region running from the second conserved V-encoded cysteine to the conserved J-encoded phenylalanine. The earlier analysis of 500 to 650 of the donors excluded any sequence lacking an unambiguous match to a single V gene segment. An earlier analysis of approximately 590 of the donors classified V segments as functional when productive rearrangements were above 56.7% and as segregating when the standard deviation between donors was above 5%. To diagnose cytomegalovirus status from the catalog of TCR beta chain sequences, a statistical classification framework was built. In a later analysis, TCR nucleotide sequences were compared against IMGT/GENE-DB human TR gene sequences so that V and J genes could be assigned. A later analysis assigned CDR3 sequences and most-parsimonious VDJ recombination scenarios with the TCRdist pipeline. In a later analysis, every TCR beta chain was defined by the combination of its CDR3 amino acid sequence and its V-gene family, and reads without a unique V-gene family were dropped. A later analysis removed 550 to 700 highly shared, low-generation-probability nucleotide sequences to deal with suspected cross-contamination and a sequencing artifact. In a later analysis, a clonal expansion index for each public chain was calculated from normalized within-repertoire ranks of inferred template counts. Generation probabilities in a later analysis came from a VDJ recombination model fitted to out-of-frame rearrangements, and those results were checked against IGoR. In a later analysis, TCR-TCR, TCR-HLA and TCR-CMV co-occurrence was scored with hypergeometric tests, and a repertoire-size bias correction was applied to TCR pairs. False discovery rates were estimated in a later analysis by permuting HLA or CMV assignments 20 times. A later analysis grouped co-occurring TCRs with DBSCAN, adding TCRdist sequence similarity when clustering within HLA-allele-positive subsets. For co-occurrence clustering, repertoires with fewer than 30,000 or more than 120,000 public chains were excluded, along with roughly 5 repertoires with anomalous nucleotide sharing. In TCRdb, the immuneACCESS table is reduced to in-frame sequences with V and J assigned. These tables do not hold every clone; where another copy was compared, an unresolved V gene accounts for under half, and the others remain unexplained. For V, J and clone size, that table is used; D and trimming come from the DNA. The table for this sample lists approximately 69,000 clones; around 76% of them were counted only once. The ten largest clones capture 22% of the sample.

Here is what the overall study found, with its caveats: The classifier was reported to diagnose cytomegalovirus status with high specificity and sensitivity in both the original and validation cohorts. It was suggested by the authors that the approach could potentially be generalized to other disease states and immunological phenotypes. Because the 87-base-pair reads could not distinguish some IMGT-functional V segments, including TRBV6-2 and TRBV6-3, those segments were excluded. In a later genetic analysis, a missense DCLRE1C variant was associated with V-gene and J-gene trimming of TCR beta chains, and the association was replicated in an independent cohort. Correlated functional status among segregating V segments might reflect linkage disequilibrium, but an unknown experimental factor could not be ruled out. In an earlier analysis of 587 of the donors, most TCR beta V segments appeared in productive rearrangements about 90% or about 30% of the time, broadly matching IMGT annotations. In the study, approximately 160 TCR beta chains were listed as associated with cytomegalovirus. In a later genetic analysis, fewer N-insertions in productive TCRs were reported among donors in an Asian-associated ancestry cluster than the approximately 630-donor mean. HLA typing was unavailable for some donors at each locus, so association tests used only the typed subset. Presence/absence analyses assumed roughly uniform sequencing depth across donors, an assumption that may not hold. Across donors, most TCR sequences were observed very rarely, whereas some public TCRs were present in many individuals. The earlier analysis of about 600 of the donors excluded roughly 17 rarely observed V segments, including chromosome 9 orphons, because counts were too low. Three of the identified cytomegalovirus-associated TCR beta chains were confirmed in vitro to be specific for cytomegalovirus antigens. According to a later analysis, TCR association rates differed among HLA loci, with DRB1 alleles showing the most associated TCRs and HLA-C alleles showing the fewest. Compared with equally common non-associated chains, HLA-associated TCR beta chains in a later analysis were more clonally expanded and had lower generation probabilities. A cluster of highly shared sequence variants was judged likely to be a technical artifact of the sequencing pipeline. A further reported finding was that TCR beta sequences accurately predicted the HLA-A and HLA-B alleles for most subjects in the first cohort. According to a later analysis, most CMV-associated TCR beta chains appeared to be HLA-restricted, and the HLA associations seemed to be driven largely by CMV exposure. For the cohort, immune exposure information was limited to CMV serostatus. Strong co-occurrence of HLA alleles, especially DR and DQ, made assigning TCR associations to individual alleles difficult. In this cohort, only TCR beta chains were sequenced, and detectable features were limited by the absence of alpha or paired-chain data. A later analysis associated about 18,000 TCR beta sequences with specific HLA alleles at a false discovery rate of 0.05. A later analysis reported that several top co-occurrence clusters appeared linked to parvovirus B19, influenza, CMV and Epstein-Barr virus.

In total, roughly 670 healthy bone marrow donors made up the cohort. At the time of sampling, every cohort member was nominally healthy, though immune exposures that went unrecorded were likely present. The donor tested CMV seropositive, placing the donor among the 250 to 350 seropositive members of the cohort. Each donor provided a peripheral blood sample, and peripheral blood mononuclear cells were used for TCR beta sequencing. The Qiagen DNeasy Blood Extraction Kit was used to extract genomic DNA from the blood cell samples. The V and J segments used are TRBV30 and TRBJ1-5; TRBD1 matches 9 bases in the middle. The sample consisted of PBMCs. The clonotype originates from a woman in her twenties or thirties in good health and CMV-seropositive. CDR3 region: CAWSRDRVRNSNQPQHF. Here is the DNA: TGTGCCTGGAGCCGGGACAGGGTTCGTAATAGCAATCAGCCCCAGCATTTT.